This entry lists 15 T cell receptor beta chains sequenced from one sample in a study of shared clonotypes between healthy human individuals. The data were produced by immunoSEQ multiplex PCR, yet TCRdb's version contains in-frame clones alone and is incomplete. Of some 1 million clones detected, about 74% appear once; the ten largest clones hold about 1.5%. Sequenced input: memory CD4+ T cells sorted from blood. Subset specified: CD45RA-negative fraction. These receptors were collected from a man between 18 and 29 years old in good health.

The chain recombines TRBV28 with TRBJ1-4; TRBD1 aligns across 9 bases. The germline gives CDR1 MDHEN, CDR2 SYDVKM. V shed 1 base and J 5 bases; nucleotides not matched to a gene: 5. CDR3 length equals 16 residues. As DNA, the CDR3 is TGTGCCAGCAGTTTATACACCGGGACAGGGAATGAAAAACTGTTTTTT. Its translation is CASSLYTGTGNEKLFF.

CDR3 sequence (DNA): TGTGCCAGCAGCACCGACACCCTATTCACAGATACGCAGTATTTT. It encodes CASSTDTLFTDTQYF. The chain links TRBV5-6 to TRBJ2-3; D gene ambiguous. The CDR3 totals 15 residues. V was shortened by 4 bases and J by 2 bases, with 14 bases between the two germline ends. The germline V gene encodes CDR1 SGHDT and CDR2 YYEEEE.

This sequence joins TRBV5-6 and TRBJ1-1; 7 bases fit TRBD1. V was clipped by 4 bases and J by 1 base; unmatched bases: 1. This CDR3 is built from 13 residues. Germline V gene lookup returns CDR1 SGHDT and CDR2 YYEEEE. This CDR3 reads CASSRDRNTEAFF. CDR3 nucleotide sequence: TGTGCCAGCAGCCGGGACAGGAACACTGAAGCTTTCTTT.

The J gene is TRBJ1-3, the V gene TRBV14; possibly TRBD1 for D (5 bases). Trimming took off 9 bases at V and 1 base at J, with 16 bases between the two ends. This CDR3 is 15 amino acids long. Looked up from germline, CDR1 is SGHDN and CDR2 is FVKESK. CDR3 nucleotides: TGTGCCAGTGATAAACAGGCTCGGTCTGGAAACACCATATATTTT. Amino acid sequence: CASDKQARSGNTIYF.

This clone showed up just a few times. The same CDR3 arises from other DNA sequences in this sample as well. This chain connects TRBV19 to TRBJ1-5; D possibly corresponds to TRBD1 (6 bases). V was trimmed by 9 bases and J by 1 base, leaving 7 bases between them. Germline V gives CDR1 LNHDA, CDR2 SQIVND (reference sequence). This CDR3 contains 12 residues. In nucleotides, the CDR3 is TGTGCCAGCAGGGGCAGCAATCAGCCCCAGCATTTT. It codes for CASRGSNQPQHF.

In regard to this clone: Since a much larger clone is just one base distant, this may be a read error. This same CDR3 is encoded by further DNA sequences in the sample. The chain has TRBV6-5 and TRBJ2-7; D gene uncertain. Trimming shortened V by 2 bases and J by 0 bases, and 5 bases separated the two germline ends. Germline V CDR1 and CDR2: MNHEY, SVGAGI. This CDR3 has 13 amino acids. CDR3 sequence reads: CASSYAPSYEQYF. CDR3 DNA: TGTGCCAGCAGTTACGCCCCCTCCTACGAGCAGTACTTC.

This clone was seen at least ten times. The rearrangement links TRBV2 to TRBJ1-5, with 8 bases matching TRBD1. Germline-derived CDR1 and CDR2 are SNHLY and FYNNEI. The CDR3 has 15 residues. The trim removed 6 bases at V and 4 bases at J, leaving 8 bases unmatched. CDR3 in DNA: TGTGCCAGCAGGAGCGACAGGGGTGGGAATCAGCCCCAGCATTTT. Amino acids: CASRSDRGGNQPQHF.

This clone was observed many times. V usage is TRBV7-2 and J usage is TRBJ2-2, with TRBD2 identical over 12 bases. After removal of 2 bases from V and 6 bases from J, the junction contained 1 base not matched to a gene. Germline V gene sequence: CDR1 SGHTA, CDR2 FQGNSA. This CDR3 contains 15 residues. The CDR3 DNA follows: TGTGCCAGCAGCTTACTAGCGGGAGGGCCCGGGGAGCTGTTTTTT. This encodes CASSLLAGGPGELFF.

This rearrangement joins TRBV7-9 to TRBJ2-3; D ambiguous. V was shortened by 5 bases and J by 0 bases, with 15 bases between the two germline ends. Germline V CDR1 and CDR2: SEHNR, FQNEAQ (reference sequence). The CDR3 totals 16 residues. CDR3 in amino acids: CASSPIRMFSTDTQYF. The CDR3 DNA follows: TGTGCCAGCAGCCCAATCAGAATGTTTAGCACAGATACGCAGTATTTT.

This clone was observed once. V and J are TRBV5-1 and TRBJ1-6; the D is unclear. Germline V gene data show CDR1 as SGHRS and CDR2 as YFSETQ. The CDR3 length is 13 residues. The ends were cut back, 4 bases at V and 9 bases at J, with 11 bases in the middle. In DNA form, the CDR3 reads TGCGCCAGCAGCCTGAAAGACGGTTCACCCCTCCACTTT. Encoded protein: CASSLKDGSPLHF.

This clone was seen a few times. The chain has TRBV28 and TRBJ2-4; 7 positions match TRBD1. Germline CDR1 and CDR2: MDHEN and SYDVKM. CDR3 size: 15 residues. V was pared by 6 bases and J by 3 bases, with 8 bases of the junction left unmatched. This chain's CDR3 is CASSSTGVGKNIQYF. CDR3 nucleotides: TGTGCCAGCAGCTCTACAGGGGTGGGCAAAAACATTCAGTACTTC.

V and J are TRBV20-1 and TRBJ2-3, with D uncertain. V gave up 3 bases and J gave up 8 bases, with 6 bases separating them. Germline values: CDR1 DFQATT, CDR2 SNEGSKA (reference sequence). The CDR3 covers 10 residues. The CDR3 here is CSARGFTQYF. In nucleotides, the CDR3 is TGCAGTGCTAGGGGCTTTACGCAGTATTTT.

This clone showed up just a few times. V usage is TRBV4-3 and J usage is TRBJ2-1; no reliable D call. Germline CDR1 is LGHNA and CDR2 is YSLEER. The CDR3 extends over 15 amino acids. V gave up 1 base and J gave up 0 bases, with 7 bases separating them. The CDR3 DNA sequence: TGCGCCAGCAGCCAAGGAACGGGCTCCTACAATGAGCAGTTCTTC. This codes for CASSQGTGSYNEQFF.

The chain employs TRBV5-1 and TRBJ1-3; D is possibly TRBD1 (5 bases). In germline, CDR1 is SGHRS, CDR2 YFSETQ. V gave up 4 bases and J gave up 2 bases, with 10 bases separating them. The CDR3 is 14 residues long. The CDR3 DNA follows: TGCGCCAGCAGCGTGGGGGGAGCTGGAAACACCATATATTTT. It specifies CASSVGGAGNTIYF.

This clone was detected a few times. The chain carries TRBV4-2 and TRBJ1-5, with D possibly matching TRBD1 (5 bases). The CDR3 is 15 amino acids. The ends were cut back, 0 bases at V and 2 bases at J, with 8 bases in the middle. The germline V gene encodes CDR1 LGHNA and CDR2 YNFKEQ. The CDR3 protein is CASSQETTGNQPQHF. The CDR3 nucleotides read TGTGCCAGCAGCCAAGAAACGACAGGCAATCAGCCCCAGCATTTT.